The T cell receptor (beta chain) described here comes from a study of blood T cell repertoires in COVID-19. Study-level information: The United States, Italy and Spain provided the acute and convalescent COVID-19 samples. T cells, B-cell-depleted T cells, or PBMCs provided the cDNA or gDNA that served as material.

The CDR3 is 14 residues long. Germline loops: CDR1 MDHEN, CDR2 SYDVKM. As for this clone: One end of the junction fails to match germline, which may point to a read error.

The authors' processing: Reference gene primers were amplified, and this amplification served to estimate nucleated cell counts. Generated by immunoSEQ multiplex PCR, the TCRdb table keeps only in-frame clones and is missing some. V, J and clone size are taken as reported in that table, and D and trimming were inferred from the DNA itself. The sample holds 150,000 to 200,000 clones, roughly 80% seen once. This chain joins TRBV28 and TRBJ1-2; maybe TRBD1 (5 bases). The source is a man between 65 and 79 years old with acute or convalescent COVID-19. Source material: peripheral blood. CDR3: CASSLRVASWGYTF. Written as DNA, the CDR3 is TGTGCCAGCAGTTTAAGGGTGGCTTCTTGGGGCTATACCTTC.